The T cell receptor (beta chain) under discussion was sequenced for a study of blood T cells in healthy people across ages. The use of a sample-barcoded 5' primer and a J-beta primer mix characterized a second PCR of roughly 6 to 11 cycles. TCRdb processed the 5' RACE reads anew with MiXCR; each CDR3 protein has one entry. This table has 1,100,000 or so distinct CDR3 sequences, under 45% appearing once. Specimen: blood. The sequence was collected from a woman aged 55-70 years in good health.

The CDR3 loop reads CASSSVPGLAQQYF. DNA for the CDR3: TGTGCCAGCAGTTCGGTCCCGGGACTAGCGCAGCAGTACTTC. The rearrangement uses TRBV12-3 or TRBV12-4 and TRBJ2-7; TRBD2 agrees at 10 bases. This CDR3 region has 14 residues. Trimming at V came to 4 bases and at J to 8 bases, leaving 8 bases not matched to a gene.